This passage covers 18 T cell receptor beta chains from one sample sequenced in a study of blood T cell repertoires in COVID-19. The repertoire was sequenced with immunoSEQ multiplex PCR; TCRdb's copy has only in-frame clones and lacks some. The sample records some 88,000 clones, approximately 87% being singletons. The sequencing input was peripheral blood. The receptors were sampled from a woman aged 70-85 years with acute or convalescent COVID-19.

CDR3 sequence (DNA): TGTGCCAGCAGTGAAGGAAGTACTCTGAGAAACACCATATATTTT. It specifies CASSEGSTLRNTIYF. The chain is built from TRBV6-1 and TRBJ1-3; no firm D call. CDR1 is MNHNS, CDR2 SASEGT, per germline. This CDR3 region has 15 residues. The V end lost 1 base, the J end lost 5 bases, and 12 bases lay between the germline ends.

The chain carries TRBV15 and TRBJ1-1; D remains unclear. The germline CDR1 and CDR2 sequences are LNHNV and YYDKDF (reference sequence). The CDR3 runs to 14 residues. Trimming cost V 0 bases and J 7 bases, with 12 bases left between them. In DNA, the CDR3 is TGTGCCACCAGCAGAGAGTACCAGGAAAGTGAAGCTTTCTTT. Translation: CATSREYQESEAFF.

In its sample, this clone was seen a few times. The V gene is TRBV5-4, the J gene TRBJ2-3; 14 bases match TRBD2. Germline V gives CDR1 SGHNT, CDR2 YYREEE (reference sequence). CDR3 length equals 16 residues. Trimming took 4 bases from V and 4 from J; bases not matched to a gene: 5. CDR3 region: CASSPGLAGGADTQYF. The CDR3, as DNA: TGTGCCAGCAGCCCAGGACTAGCGGGAGGTGCAGATACGCAGTATTTT.

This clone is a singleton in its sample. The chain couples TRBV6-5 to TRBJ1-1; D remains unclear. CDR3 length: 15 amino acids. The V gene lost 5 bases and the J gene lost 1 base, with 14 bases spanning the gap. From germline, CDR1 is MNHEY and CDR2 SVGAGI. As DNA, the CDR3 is TGTGCCAGCAGTAGACGGAGCTTAGAGAACACTGAAGCTTTCTTT. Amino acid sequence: CASSRRSLENTEAFF.

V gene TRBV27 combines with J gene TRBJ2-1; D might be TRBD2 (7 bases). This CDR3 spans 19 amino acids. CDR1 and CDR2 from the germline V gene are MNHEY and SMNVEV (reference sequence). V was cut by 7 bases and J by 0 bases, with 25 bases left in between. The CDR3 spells CASKRTAGQLPSSYNEQFF. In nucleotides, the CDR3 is TGTGCCAGCAAACGGACAGCGGGGCAACTCCCGAGCTCCTACAATGAGCAGTTCTTC.

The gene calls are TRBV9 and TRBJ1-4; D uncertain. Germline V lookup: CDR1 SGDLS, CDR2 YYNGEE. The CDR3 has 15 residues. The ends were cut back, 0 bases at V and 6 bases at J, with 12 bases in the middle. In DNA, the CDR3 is TGTGCCAGCAGCGTAGGAAACAGCCCCTATGAAAAACTGTTTTTT. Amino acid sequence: CASSVGNSPYEKLFF.

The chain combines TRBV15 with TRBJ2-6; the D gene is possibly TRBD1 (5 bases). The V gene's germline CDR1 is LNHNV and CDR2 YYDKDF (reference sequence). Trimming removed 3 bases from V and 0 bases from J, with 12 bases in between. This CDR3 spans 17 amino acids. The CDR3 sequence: CATSRVLQGSGANVLTF. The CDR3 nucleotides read TGTGCCACCAGCAGGGTATTGCAGGGCTCTGGGGCCAACGTCCTGACTTTC.

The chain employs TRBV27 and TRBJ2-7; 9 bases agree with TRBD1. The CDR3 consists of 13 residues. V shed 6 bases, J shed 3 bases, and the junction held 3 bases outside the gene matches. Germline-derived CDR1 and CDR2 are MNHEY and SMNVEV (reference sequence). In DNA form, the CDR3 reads TGTGCCAGCAGCGGGACAGGGTTCTACGAGCAGTACGTC. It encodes CASSGTGFYEQYV.

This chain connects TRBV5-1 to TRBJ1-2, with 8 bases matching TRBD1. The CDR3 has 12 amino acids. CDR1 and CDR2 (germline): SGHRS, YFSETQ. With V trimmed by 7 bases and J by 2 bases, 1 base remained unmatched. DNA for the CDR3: TGCGCCAGCGGGACAGGCAACTATGGCTACACCTTC. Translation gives CASGTGNYGYTF. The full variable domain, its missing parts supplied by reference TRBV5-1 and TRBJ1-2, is KAGVTQTPRYLIKTRGQQVTLSCSPISGHRSVSWYQQTPGQGLQFLFEYFSETQRNKGNFPGRFSGRQFSNSRSEMNVSTLELGDSALYLCASGTGNYGYTFGSGTRLTVV.

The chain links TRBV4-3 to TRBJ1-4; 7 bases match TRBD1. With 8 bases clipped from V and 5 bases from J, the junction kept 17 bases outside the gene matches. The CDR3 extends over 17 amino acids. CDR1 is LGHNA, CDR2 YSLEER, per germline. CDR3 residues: CASSRTGIEGGNEKLFF. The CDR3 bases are TGCGCCAGCTCCCGGACAGGAATCGAGGGAGGCAATGAAAAACTGTTTTTT.

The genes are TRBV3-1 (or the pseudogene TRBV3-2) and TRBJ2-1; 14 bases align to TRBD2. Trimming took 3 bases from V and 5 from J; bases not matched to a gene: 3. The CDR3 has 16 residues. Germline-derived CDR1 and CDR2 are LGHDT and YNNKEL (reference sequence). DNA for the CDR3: TGTGCCAGCAGCCAGACTAGCGGGGGGGGTCACAATGAGCAGTTCTTC. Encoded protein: CASSQTSGGGHNEQFF.

The CDR3 nucleotides are TGCGCCAGCAGCCAAGGGGGGTCAGGGGCGAGCGAGACCCAGTACTTC. This encodes CASSQGGSGASETQYF. The gene calls are TRBV4-3 and TRBJ2-5, with D possibly matching TRBD1 (6 bases). Germline CDR1 reads LGHNA; CDR2 reads YSLEER. V lost 1 base and J 5 bases, leaving 17 bases between the germline ends. This CDR3 has 16 residues.

This CDR3 reads CASSLDRSGQGYEQYV. The CDR3 region has the DNA TGTGCCAGCAGCTTAGACCGCTCGGGACAGGGCTACGAGCAGTACGTC. V and J are TRBV7-2 and TRBJ2-7; 9 nucleotides align to TRBD1. The germline CDR1 and CDR2 sequences are SGHTA and FQGNSA. The junction had 7 bases not matched to a gene; V was cut back by 1 base and J by 3 bases. This CDR3 region has 16 residues.

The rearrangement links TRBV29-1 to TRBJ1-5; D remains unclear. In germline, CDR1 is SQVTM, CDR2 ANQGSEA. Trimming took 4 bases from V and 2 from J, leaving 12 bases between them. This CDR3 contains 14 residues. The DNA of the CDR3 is TGCAGCGTTGTCTGGCAGGATCGCAATCAGCCCCAGCATTTT. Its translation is CSVVWQDRNQPQHF.

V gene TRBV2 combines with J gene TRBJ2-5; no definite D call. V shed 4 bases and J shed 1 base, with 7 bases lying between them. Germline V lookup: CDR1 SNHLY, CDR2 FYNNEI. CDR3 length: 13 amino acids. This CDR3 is CASSGAGQETQYF. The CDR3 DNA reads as TGTGCCAGCAGTGGTGCAGGCCAAGAGACCCAGTACTTC.

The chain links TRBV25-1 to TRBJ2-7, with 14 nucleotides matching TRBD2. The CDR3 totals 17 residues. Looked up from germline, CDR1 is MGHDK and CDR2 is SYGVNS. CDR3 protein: CASSAGTSGSNSHEQYV. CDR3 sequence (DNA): TGTGCCAGCAGCGCGGGGACTAGCGGGAGTAACTCCCACGAGCAGTACGTC.

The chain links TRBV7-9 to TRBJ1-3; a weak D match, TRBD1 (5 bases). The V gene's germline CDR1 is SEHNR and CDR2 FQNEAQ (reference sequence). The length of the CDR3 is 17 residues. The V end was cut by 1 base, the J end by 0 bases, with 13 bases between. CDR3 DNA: TGTGCCAGCAGCTTAGTTGACAGCAGCACCTCTGGAAACACCATATATTTT. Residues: CASSLVDSSTSGNTIYF. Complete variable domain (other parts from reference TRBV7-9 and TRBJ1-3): DTGVSQNPRHKITKRGQNVTFRCDPISEHNRLYWYRQTLGQGPEFLTYFQNEAQLEKSRLLSDRFSAERPKGSFSTLEIQRTEQGDSAMYLCASSLVDSSTSGNTIYFGEGSWLTVV.

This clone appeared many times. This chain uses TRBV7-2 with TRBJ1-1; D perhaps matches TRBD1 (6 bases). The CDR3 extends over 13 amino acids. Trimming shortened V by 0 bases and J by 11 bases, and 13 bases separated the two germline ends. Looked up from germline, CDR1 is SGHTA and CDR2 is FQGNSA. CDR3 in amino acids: CASSLAGGVFAFF. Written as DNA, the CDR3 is TGTGCCAGCAGCTTAGCAGGGGGGGTGTTCGCTTTCTTT.